The rows below give T cell receptor beta chains drawn from one sample of a study of cytomegalovirus exposure and HLA in healthy donors. The protocol was immunoSEQ multiplex PCR, while the TCRdb copy is restricted to in-frame clones and leaves out a portion. The sample includes some 79,000 clones, 90% to 95% of them seen just once. The sequenced sample was PBMCs. These receptors all stem from a young woman in good health and CMV-seropositive. CDR3s include the opening cysteine and the closing phenylalanine or tryptophan.

j_call v_call cdr3_aa
TRBJ2-2 TRBV19 CASSLSTGELFF
TRBJ2-5 TRBV7-9 CASSPGTIGETQYF
TRBJ2-7 TRBV4-3 CASSQDVLAGNSYEQYF
TRBJ2-2 TRBV7-9 CASSSSLGGARRTGELFF
TRBJ2-7 TRBV6-1 CASSAGAYEQYF
TRBJ2-2 TRBV6-4 CASSEGRNTGELFF
TRBJ2-1 TRBV18 CASSPGQVNEQFF
TRBJ2-5 TRBV2 CASNGLAGGYETQYF
TRBJ2-1 TRBV9 CASSSSGVKQFF
TRBJ2-1 TRBV9 CASSVALAGRGEQFF
TRBJ1-1 TRBV19 CASSIQGLATEAFF
TRBJ2-1 TRBV5-1 CASSLGEENNEQFF
TRBJ2-1 TRBV6-4 CASSVKQGAIIHEQFF
TRBJ2-6 TRBV5-6 CASSPTWDSQSSGANVLTF
TRBJ1-3 TRBV25-1 CASSDRPSGNTIYF
TRBJ2-7 TRBV19 CASSIDLHEQYF
TRBJ2-7 TRBV6-5 CASNRGGQGSYEQYF
TRBJ2-1 TRBV30 CAWSAGGQNEQFF
TRBJ2-5 TRBV15 CATTTGNGGGAQETQYF
TRBJ1-6 TRBV5-1 CASSLGTVDNSPLHF
TRBJ1-5 TRBV6-1 CASSANIRTGIQPQHF
TRBJ2-3 TRBV19 CASSTGLAAHTQYF
TRBJ1-4 TRBV2 CASRDPGPGEKLFF
TRBJ2-7 TRBV4-2 CASSQDIAGDLYEQYF
TRBJ2-1 TRBV28 CATFTVAGAGEQFF
TRBJ2-2 TRBV2 CASSRQGANTGELFF
TRBJ2-7 TRBV6-4 CASSVELGGDYEQYF
TRBJ1-2 TRBV19 CASRFRGANYGYTF
TRBJ2-1 TRBV5-1 CASSLKTSGRNEQFF